Here is one T cell receptor beta chain with its context. No antigen is known for it. No per-base quality is available; no much larger clone lies one base away. This record belongs to a study of blood T cells in healthy people across ages (dated by TCRdb to 2013 to 2016). Describing the broader study: Template switching captured roughly one uniquely barcoded TCR beta cDNA molecule per two T cells in model experiments. To avoid experimental bias, donors of different ages were spread randomly across the sequencing lanes. For two donors (one aged 18 to 29 and one aged 80 or older), the study analyzed two additional independent replicas of 1 million unique cDNA reads from the same blood draw. Four age groups were formed from the donors: young (average roughly 15 years), middle-aged (approximately 39), aged (62) and long-lived (82). To track age-related changes in TCR beta repertoire diversity, the study relied on deep sequencing normalized with unique cDNA molecular identifiers. Results the study describes overall, beyond this receptor: Estimates of total diversity from one million sequenced T cells were regarded as lower bounds and underestimates. Observed TCR beta diversity per million T cells fell roughly linearly with age, and a significant reduction was already apparent by age roughly 40. Compared with the aged group, more naive CD4+ T cells, fewer expanded clones and increased TCR diversity were shown by the long-lived group, suggesting age selection. The CMV infection status of donors was not known, potentially confounding age-related changes in expanded clonotypes. A strong correlation was found between observed TCR beta diversity and the percentage of naive T cells measured by flow cytometry. Conclusive comparison of naive and antigen-experienced compartments was prevented by the profiling of bulk unsorted PBMCs.

Library preparation used 5' RACE. The sample was run on an Illumina HiSeq 2500. A second PCR of roughly 7 to 11 cycles was performed with a sample-barcoded 5' primer and a J-beta primer mix. Each TCR beta cDNA molecule received a unique molecular identifier from a template-switch 5' adaptor carrying 12 random nucleotides. Each sample yielded at least 3 million CDR3-containing paired-end reads. All of the RNA was converted into first-strand cDNA using the Mint cDNA synthesis kit, with a TRBC-specific oligonucleotide serving as the primer. Following uracil-DNA glycosylase treatment, all cDNA underwent a first 18-cycle PCR with the universal primers M1SS and BC2_uni_R. The original pipeline was this. Each sample was normalized by randomly selecting 1 million high-quality reads, each carrying a distinct molecular identifier. Reads sharing molecular identifiers were discarded rather than binned into consensus sequences. MiTCR, with a Q25 quality threshold and the strictest error-elimination algorithm, was used for CDR3 identification, clonotype clustering and error correction. Lower-bound total TCR beta diversity was estimated with a nonparametric unseen species model using Euler transformation. TCRdb handled the public reads itself, with Q25 trimming in fastp and clone calling in MiXCR, and kept productive beta chains. Under each unique CDR3 protein, matching rows form one entry showing the most common genes and DNA. The V and J calls and clone size come from TCRdb's table, not from the authors' own analysis. In all, the sample holds over 1,300,000 distinct CDR3 sequences, and around 59% of those were seen once. Clones ranked in the top ten supply over 5% of the sample.

The 40 or so donors, aged about 6 to 100 years, were systemically healthy Caucasian individuals from Russia. Approximately 9.3 milliliters of peripheral blood were collected from each donor into EDTA-treated Vacutainer tubes. Ficoll-Paque density-gradient centrifugation was used to isolate PBMCs, with at least 7 million per sample. Total RNA, at least 6 micrograms per sample, was extracted from PBMCs with Trizol reagent. For every donor, flow cytometry on a PBMC aliquot measured the percentage of naive CD45RAhigh/CD27high T cells. The CDR3 covers 14 residues, taking in both the cysteine and the phenylalanine. The CDR3 DNA has 42 bases and is translated from base 1. V lost 0 bases and J lost 9 bases; the stretch between them is 14 bases long. Per the germline V gene, LGHNA is the CDR1 and YSLEER is the CDR2.

The clonotype originates from a man aged 18 to 30 in good health. The rearranged segments are TRBV4-3 and TRBJ1-2; no D segment can be confidently identified. The material sequenced was blood. The CDR3 corresponds to CASSQELGTYSYTF. The nucleotide sequence reads as follows: TGCGCCAGCAGCCAAGAGTTAGGAACCTACAGCTACACCTTC.